One and the same sample provided the 26 T cell receptor beta chains below, sequenced in a study of cytomegalovirus exposure and HLA in healthy donors. The repertoire was sequenced with immunoSEQ multiplex PCR; TCRdb's copy has only in-frame clones and lacks some. Of 80,000 to 100,000 clones in the sample, around 85% were seen once. Sequences were obtained from PBMCs. These receptors all come from a woman in her 30s in good health and CMV-seronegative.

V and J are TRBV7-3 and TRBJ2-7; D is perhaps TRBD2 (5 bases). CDR3 length equals 13 residues. In germline, CDR1 is SGHTA, CDR2 FQGTGA. Between the trimmed V and J ends, which lost 3 bases and 5 bases, there was a span of 11 bases. The CDR3 DNA reads TGTGCCAGCAGCTTCCTACGGGAACACGAGCAGTACTTC. Amino acid sequence: CASSFLREHEQYF.

Details on this clone: One junction end does not reproduce the germline sequence, and a read error may be involved. This sequence joins TRBV11-2 and TRBJ1-2; D gene unclear. The CDR3 covers 13 residues. Germline values: CDR1 SGHAT, CDR2 FQNNGV. CDR3 DNA sequence: TGTGCCAGCAGTTCAGGTAACCCCTATAGCTACACCTTC. Translated: CASSSGNPYSYTF.

The J gene is TRBJ1-5, the V gene TRBV25-1; maybe TRBD1 (6 bases). The CDR3 covers 13 residues. CDR1 MGHDK and CDR2 SYGVNS come from the germline V gene. The V end was cut by 6 bases, the J end by 5 bases, with 11 bases between. The CDR3 is CASRDSEYQPQHF. CDR3 nucleotide sequence: TGTGCCAGCAGGGACAGTGAATATCAGCCCCAGCATTTT.

The chain is built from TRBV6-5 and TRBJ1-5; the match to TRBD1 covers 9 bases. Per germline, CDR1 MNHEY and CDR2 SVGAGI. J was trimmed by 5 bases and V by 4 bases; bases with no gene match: 3. This CDR3 spans 14 amino acids. The CDR3 spells CASSLGQGHQPQHF. For the CDR3, the DNA is TGTGCCAGCAGTTTAGGACAGGGGCATCAGCCCCAGCATTTT.

The rearrangement joins TRBV19 to TRBJ1-5, with D possibly TRBD1 on 5 matching bases. Germline values: CDR1 LNHDA, CDR2 SQIVND (reference sequence). The CDR3 totals 15 residues. V was shortened by 4 bases and J by 0 bases, with 10 bases between the two germline ends. CDR3 amino acids: CASSTQGSSNQPQHF. CDR3 DNA: TGTGCCAGTAGTACTCAGGGCAGTAGCAATCAGCCCCAGCATTTT.

The chain combines TRBV5-1 with TRBJ2-7; 7 bases agree with TRBD2. The CDR3 loop spans 18 amino acids. Germline V lookup: CDR1 SGHRS, CDR2 YFSETQ. The ends lost 4 bases at V and 0 bases at J; junction bases unmatched: 16. CDR3 sequence reads: CASSLRWGRELASYEQYF. The CDR3, as DNA: TGCGCCAGCAGCCTCCGGTGGGGGAGGGAGCTTGCCTCCTACGAGCAGTACTTC. The complete variable domain, with remaining parts taken from reference TRBV5-1 and TRBJ2-7, reads KAGVTQTPRYLIKTRGQQVTLSCSPISGHRSVSWYQQTPGQGLQFLFEYFSETQRNKGNFPGRFSGRQFSNSRSEMNVSTLELGDSALYLCASSLRWGRELASYEQYFGPGTRLTVT.

The V gene is TRBV11-3, the J gene TRBJ2-7, with D possibly matching TRBD1 (5 bases). The germline V gene has CDR1 SGHNT and CDR2 YENEEA. The CDR3 is 14 amino acids. V was trimmed by 5 bases and J by 2 bases, leaving 13 bases between them. This CDR3 reads CASSPSTEPYEQYF. DNA of the CDR3: TGTGCCAGCAGCCCCTCGACAGAGCCCTACGAGCAGTACTTC.

This clone was counted a few times. The V gene is TRBV19, the J gene TRBJ1-5; D unclear. The ends were cut back, 6 bases at V and 7 bases at J, with 16 bases in the middle. This CDR3 has 14 amino acids. Germline V gene sequence: CDR1 LNHDA, CDR2 SQIVND (reference sequence). CDR3: CASSLLTTLQPQHF. As DNA, the CDR3 is TGTGCCAGTAGCCTACTTACGACTCTGCAGCCCCAGCATTTT.

This clone appeared a single time. The gene calls are TRBV6-6 and TRBJ1-3; no clear D gene. The CDR3 contains 14 residues. Germline V gives CDR1 MNHNY, CDR2 SVGAGI (reference sequence). V was pared by 4 bases and J by 4 bases, with 11 bases between. CDR3 DNA sequence: TGTGCCAGCAGTTTGAAGTTCGGGGGAAACACCATATATTTT. It translates to CASSLKFGGNTIYF.

The rearrangement joins TRBV7-8 to TRBJ1-5, with 8 nucleotides matching TRBD1. CDR3 size: 19 residues. The J segment lost 2 bases and the V segment lost 5 bases, leaving 17 bases of the junction unmatched. The V gene's germline CDR1 is SGHVS and CDR2 FQNEAQ. CDR3 region: CASSPRTGQGRLGNQPQHF. CDR3 DNA sequence: TGTGCCAGCAGCCCTCGGACAGGGCAAGGAAGATTGGGCAATCAGCCCCAGCATTTT.

This clone has a handful of counts. The same CDR3 is also encoded by other DNA sequences in this sample. The chain recombines TRBV28 with TRBJ1-2; no firm D call. Germline CDR1 and CDR2: MDHEN and SYDVKM. V was shortened by 3 bases and J by 4 bases, with 6 bases between the two germline ends. The CDR3 spans 12 residues. DNA for the CDR3: TGTGCCAGCAGTTTGCGGCTCTATGGCTACACCTTC. This gives the protein CASSLRLYGYTF.

This rearrangement joins TRBV5-1 to TRBJ2-5, with 15 bases identical to TRBD2. The CDR3 contains 18 residues. V shed 4 bases, J shed 5 bases, and the junction held 12 bases outside the gene matches. Germline CDR1 and CDR2: SGHRS and YFSETQ. The CDR3 loop is CASSTGLAGGDRRETQYF. The CDR3 region has the DNA TGCGCCAGCAGCACCGGACTAGCGGGAGGGGATCGTCGGGAGACCCAGTACTTC. Full variable domain (remainder filled in from reference TRBV5-1 and TRBJ2-5): KAGVTQTPRYLIKTRGQQVTLSCSPISGHRSVSWYQQTPGQGLQFLFEYFSETQRNKGNFPGRFSGRQFSNSRSEMNVSTLELGDSALYLCASSTGLAGGDRRETQYFGPGTRLLVL.

The table lists this clone with a count of one. The chain uses TRBV6-5 and TRBJ1-5; D may be TRBD1 (5 bases). V lost 8 bases and J lost 4, with 9 bases in between. The CDR3 covers 12 residues. The germline CDR1 and CDR2 sequences are MNHEY and SVGAGI. CDR3: CASGQTNQPQHF. CDR3 sequence (DNA): TGTGCCAGCGGACAAACAAATCAGCCCCAGCATTTT.

The chain recombines TRBV7-6 with TRBJ2-2, with 8 bases identical to TRBD1. This CDR3 comprises 15 residues. Germline values: CDR1 SGHVS, CDR2 FNYEAQ. With 4 bases clipped from V and 5 bases from J, the junction kept 6 bases outside the gene matches. The CDR3 nucleotides are TGTGCCAGCAGCTCGGGGAACAGGGGGACCGGGGAGCTGTTTTTT. Amino acids: CASSSGNRGTGELFF.

V usage is TRBV28 and J usage is TRBJ2-7, with D possibly TRBD1 on 5 matching bases. The CDR3 is 12 amino acids. The germline V and J ends were trimmed by 3 bases and 3 bases, with 6 bases remaining between them. Germline V gives CDR1 MDHEN, CDR2 SYDVKM. In DNA form, the CDR3 reads TGTGCCAGCAGTTTGCAGGGCTACGAGCAGTACTTC. Translating it yields CASSLQGYEQYF.

The CDR3 nucleotides are TGCGCCAGCAGCTTGGGGGGACTGGCCAATGAGCAGTTCTTC. This sequence encodes CASSLGGLANEQFF. The chain joins TRBV5-1 to TRBJ2-1, with D possibly being TRBD2 (6 bases). V lost 0 bases to trimming and J lost 6 bases, with 10 bases between them. Per the germline V gene, CDR1 is SGHRS and CDR2 is YFSETQ. The CDR3 contains 14 residues.

This clone was seen only once. The chain carries TRBV28 and TRBJ1-2, with TRBD1 matching 9 bases. The CDR3 sequence is 14 residues long. V lost 7 bases, J lost 6 bases, and 9 bases stayed unmatched. The V gene's germline CDR1 is MDHEN and CDR2 SYDVKM. CDR3 residues: CASNGDRELDGYTF. The CDR3 nucleotides read TGTGCCAGCAACGGGGACAGGGAACTCGATGGCTACACCTTC.

The chain is built from TRBV9 and TRBJ2-7, with TRBD2 as a possible D gene (6 bases). CDR1 SGDLS and CDR2 YYNGEE come from the germline V gene. Between the trimmed V and J ends, which lost 2 bases and 2 bases, there was a span of 14 bases. The CDR3 is 15 amino acids. In nucleotides, the CDR3 is TGTGCCAGCAGCGTCTACCCGGGACTGCCCTACGAGCAGTACTTC. Translated: CASSVYPGLPYEQYF.

J is TRBJ1-6 and V is TRBV10-3; D gene uncertain. CDR1 ENHRY and CDR2 SYGVKD come from the germline V gene. There are 14 residues in the CDR3. V shed 4 bases and J shed 8 bases, with 12 bases lying between them. The CDR3 sequence: CAISGAERYSPLHF. CDR3 DNA: TGTGCCATCAGTGGGGCAGAAAGGTATTCACCCCTCCACTTT.

With regard to this clone: Other DNA sequences from this sample encode an identical CDR3 as well. The chain is built from TRBV6-5 and TRBJ1-1, with D unresolved. Germline V lookup: CDR1 MNHEY, CDR2 SVGAGI. V gave up 2 bases and J gave up 3 bases, with 10 bases separating them. This CDR3 region has 14 residues. CDR3 in DNA: TGTGCCAGCAGTTACAGGAGTCCGGACACTGAAGCTTTCTTT. Amino acids: CASSYRSPDTEAFF.

J is TRBJ2-2 and V is TRBV6-1; TRBD2 is a possible D gene (5 bases). Germline CDR1 is MNHNS and CDR2 is SASEGT. The CDR3 extends over 13 amino acids. V dropped 6 bases and J dropped 4 bases, with 9 bases sitting between them. CDR3 sequence (DNA): TGTGCCAGCAGGAGCGGTCCCACCGGGGAGCTGTTTTTT. Its protein product is CASRSGPTGELFF.

V gene TRBV7-9 combines with J gene TRBJ1-1, with 9 bases that match TRBD1. The J segment lost 3 bases and the V segment lost 6 bases, leaving 8 bases of the junction unmatched. Germline loops: CDR1 SEHNR, CDR2 FQNEAQ (reference sequence). The CDR3 consists of 15 residues. CDR3 region: CASRPQGARDTEAFF. DNA of the CDR3: TGTGCCAGCAGACCACAGGGGGCGCGTGACACTGAAGCTTTCTTT.

The table lists this clone with a count of one. The rearrangement joins TRBV19 to TRBJ1-6; D might be TRBD1 (5 bases). Germline V gives CDR1 LNHDA, CDR2 SQIVND (reference sequence). V was trimmed by 6 bases and J by 0 bases, leaving 15 bases between them. The CDR3 totals 17 residues. The CDR3 nucleotides read TGTGCCAGTAGCCCATGGGAGGGGAGCTCCTATAATTCACCCCTCCACTTT. Its translation: CASSPWEGSSYNSPLHF.

The chain couples TRBV9 to TRBJ1-3; 8 nucleotides agree with TRBD1. Germline V CDR1 and CDR2: SGDLS, YYNGEE. The CDR3 consists of 15 residues. V lost 3 bases and J lost 8; bases outside the gene matches: 10. CDR3 in amino acids: CASSAEGRGLDTIYF. In nucleotides, the CDR3 is TGTGCCAGCAGCGCAGAGGGCAGGGGGCTAGACACCATATATTTT.

The rearrangement joins TRBV7-9 to TRBJ2-1, with TRBD2 matching over 9 bases. With V trimmed by 2 bases and J by 1 base, 3 bases remained unmatched. The V gene's germline CDR1 is SEHNR and CDR2 FQNEAQ (reference sequence). CDR3 length equals 16 residues. CDR3 in DNA: TGTGCCAGCAGCTTAAGCCTAGCGGGGTCCTACAATGAGCAGTTCTTC. It specifies CASSLSLAGSYNEQFF.

CDR3 in DNA: TGTGCCAGCAGTCACGGGACAGGGGGGCACTATGGCTACACCTTC. Protein product: CASSHGTGGHYGYTF. The rearrangement uses TRBV28 and TRBJ1-2, with 11 bases fitting TRBD1. Per the germline V gene, CDR1 is MDHEN and CDR2 is SYDVKM. This CDR3 is built from 15 residues. Trimming took 5 bases from V and 3 from J; bases not matched to a gene: 5.